These 4 T cell receptor beta chains share one sample of origin, sequenced in a study of cytotoxic CD8 clonotypes in ibrutinib-treated CLL. Here immunoSEQ multiplex PCR was the method, and the copy in TCRdb shows in-frame clones only, minus some. The sample holds 200,000 to 250,000 clones, under 75% seen once. The input for sequencing was PBMCs, taken after 24 months of ibrutinib treatment. The receptors come from a human donor with chronic lymphocytic leukemia.

The chain uses TRBV2 and TRBJ2-7, with D possibly being TRBD2 (6 bases). CDR1 and CDR2 from the germline V gene are SNHLY and FYNNEI. The CDR3 loop spans 13 amino acids. V was cut by 3 bases and J by 1 base, with 7 bases left in between. The CDR3 here is CASSDGTSYEQYF. The DNA for the CDR3 is TGTGCCAGCAGTGATGGGACTTCCTACGAGCAGTACTTC.

This clone occurred a few times. The rearrangement uses TRBV7-2 and TRBJ2-1, with 9 bases aligning to TRBD2. This CDR3 has 15 residues. Germline-derived CDR1 and CDR2 are SGHTA and FQGNSA. J was trimmed by 10 bases and V by 4 bases; bases with no gene match: 11. This chain's CDR3 is CASSSVYSGRREQFF. CDR3 DNA: TGTGCCAGCAGCTCCGTCTATAGCGGGAGACGAGAGCAGTTCTTC. The full variable domain, in which reference TRBV7-2 and TRBJ2-1 provide the parts outside the CDR3, is GAGVSQSPSNKVTEKGKDVELRCDPISGHTALYWYRQSLGQGLEFLIYFQGNSAPDKSGLPSDRFSAERTGGSVSTLTIQRTQQEDSAVYLCASSSVYSGRREQFFGPGTRLTVL.

The J gene is TRBJ2-1, the V gene TRBV10-3; 8 positions match TRBD2. The CDR3 runs to 15 residues. V was pared by 3 bases and J by 5 bases, with 6 bases of the junction left unmatched. The germline V gene encodes CDR1 ENHRY and CDR2 SYGVKD. This CDR3 reads CAISDRGLAHNEQFF. CDR3 DNA: TGTGCCATCAGTGATAGAGGACTAGCACACAATGAGCAGTTCTTC.

The chain combines TRBV7-6 with TRBJ2-3, with TRBD2 identical over 9 bases. Trimming cost V 1 base and J 3 bases; bases outside gene matches: 2. The length of the CDR3 is 15 residues. Germline V gives CDR1 SGHVS, CDR2 FNYEAQ. CDR3 amino acids: CASSLVLAGTDTQYF. CDR3 DNA sequence: TGTGCCAGCAGCTTAGTTCTAGCGGGGACAGATACGCAGTATTTT. Full variable domain (missing parts from reference TRBV7-6 and TRBJ2-3): GAGVSQSPRYKVTKRGQDVALRCDPISGHVSLYWYRQALGQGPEFLTYFNYEAQQDKSGLPNDRFSAERPEGSISTLTIQRTEQRDSAMYRCASSLVLAGTDTQYFGPGTRLTVL.